This T cell receptor (beta chain) stems from a study of T cells in Graves' hyperthyroidism and ophthalmopathy. Germline values: CDR1 LNHNV, CDR2 YYDKDF (reference sequence). The CDR3 length is 15 residues. Unmatched junction bases numbered 5, after V lost 3 bases and J lost 2 bases. RNA transcripts gave rise to amplified TCR beta CDR3 regions. RT-PCR in the first round (using the HTBI primer set) targeted the TCR CDR3. TCRdb passed the multiplex PCR reads through MiXCR, listing each CDR3 protein once. The repertoire consists of 800,000 or so distinct CDR3 sequences, with 35% to 40% occurring once and the leading ten covering around 9.3%.

The chain couples TRBV15 to TRBJ2-7; 9 positions match TRBD1. Sequencing input: blood. The TCR was taken from a man aged 18 to 29 with Graves' hyperthyroidism. Here the CDR3 DNA reads TGTGCCACCAGCAGTTTCCGGGACAGGGCCTACGAGCAGTACTTC. Translation: CATSSFRDRAYEQYF.